This section outlines one T cell receptor (beta chain) sequence together with its context. Antigen specificity is unknown. The CDR3 sequence is 14 residues long. With V trimmed by 4 bases and J by 6 bases, 6 bases remained unmatched. This sample is part of a study of response to subunit inactivated influenza vaccine. TCRdb reanalysed the RT-PCR reads using MiXCR and keeps one entry per CDR3 protein. The sample has about 780,000 distinct CDR3 sequences, around a sixth seen once. Study findings and constraints: New T cells are recruited in small numbers by each seasonal influenza vaccination, according to the authors' suggestion.

The TCR sequence derives from a man between 45 and 60 years old who received an inactivated influenza vaccine. Sequenced material: PBMCs from blood, taken more than 4 days after vaccination. The rearrangement joins TRBV12-3 or TRBV12-4 to TRBJ2-3; 8 nucleotides agree with TRBD2. CDR3 amino acids: CASSSGLGSDTQYF. CDR3 bases: TGTGCCAGCAGTTCGGGACTAGGGTCCGATACGCAGTATTTT.